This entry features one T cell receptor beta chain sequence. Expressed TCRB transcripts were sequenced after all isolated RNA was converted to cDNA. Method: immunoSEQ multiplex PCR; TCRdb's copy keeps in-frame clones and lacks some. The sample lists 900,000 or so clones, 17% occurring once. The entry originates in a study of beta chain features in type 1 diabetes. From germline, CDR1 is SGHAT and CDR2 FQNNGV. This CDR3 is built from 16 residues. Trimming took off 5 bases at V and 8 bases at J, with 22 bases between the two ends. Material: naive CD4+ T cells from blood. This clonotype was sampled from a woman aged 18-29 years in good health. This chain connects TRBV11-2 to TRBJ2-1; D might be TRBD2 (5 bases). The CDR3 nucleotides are TGTGCCAGCAGCCTGAGGAGGTCCCCGACGCTCCATGAGCAGTTCTTC. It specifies CASSLRRSPTLHEQFF.